This TCR beta chain was profiled in a study of T cell changes during pregnancy in multiple sclerosis. J gave up 0 bases and V 2 bases, and 10 bases lay outside the gene matches. CDR3 length equals 18 residues. Germline V CDR1 and CDR2: SGHVS, FNYEAQ. In this sample, this clone turned up once. Generated by immunoSEQ multiplex PCR, the TCRdb table keeps only in-frame clones and is missing some. Of some 41,000 clones listed, roughly 84% are singletons. This specimen was CD8+ T cells from peripheral blood mononuclear cells, taken in the first trimester of pregnancy. The rearrangement uses TRBV7-6 and TRBJ2-1, with 7 bases lining up with TRBD2. This clonotype was obtained from a female donor with multiple sclerosis, enrolled in a pregnancy study. This CDR3 reads CASSLIPLATSSYNEQFF. The CDR3 DNA reads TGTGCCAGCAGCTTAATCCCACTAGCGACAAGCTCCTACAATGAGCAGTTCTTC.